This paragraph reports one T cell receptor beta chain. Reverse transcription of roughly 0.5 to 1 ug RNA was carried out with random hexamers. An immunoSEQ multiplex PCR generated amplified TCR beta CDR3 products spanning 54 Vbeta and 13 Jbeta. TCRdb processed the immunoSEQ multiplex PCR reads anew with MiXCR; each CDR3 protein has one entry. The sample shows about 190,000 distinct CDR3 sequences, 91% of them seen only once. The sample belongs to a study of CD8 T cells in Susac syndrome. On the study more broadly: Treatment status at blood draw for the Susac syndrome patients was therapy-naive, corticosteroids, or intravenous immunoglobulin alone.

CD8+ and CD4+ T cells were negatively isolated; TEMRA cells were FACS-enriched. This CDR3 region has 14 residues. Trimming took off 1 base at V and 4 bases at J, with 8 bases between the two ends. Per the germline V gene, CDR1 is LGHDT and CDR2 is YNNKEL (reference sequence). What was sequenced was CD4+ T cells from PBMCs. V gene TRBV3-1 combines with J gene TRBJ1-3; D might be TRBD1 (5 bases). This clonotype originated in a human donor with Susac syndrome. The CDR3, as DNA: TGTGCCAGCAGCCAAGTTAGGGGAGGAAACACCATATATTTT. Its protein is CASSQVRGGNTIYF.